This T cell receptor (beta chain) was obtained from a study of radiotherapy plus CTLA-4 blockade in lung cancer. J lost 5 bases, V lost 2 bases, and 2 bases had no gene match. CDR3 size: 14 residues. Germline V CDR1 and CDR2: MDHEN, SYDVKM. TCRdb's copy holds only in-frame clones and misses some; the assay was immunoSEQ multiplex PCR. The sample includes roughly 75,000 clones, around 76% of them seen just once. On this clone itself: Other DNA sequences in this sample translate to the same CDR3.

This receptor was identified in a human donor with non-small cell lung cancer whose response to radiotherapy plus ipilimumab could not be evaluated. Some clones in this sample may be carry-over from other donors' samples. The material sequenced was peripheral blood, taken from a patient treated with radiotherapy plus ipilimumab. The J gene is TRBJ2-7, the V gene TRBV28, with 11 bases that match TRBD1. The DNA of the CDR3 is TGTGCCAGCAGTTTAGGGACAGGGGGGAACGAGCAGTACTTC. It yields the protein CASSLGTGGNEQYF.